The 6 T cell receptor beta chains listed next were all sequenced from one sample in a study of blood T cell repertoires in COVID-19. Libraries were prepared by immunoSEQ multiplex PCR; TCRdb keeps only in-frame clonotypes and omits some of them. Here the sample spans 150,000 to 200,000 clones, around 90% being singletons. Sequenced: peripheral blood. The receptor source for this set is a man in his fifties or sixties with acute or convalescent COVID-19.

The chain's CDR3 is CSARGLAGTDTQYF. The CDR3 bases are TGCAGCGCCCGGGGTCTAGCGGGAACAGATACGCAGTATTTT. This chain links TRBV29-1 with TRBJ2-3, with 9 bases aligning to TRBD2. V lost 7 bases, J lost 3 bases, and 8 bases stayed unmatched. This CDR3 comprises 14 residues. Per germline, CDR1 SQVTM and CDR2 ANQGSEA.

On this clone itself: In the same sample, other DNA sequences code for this CDR3. This sequence joins TRBV5-1 and TRBJ1-5; D unclear. Trimming left V 0 bases short and J 2 bases short, with 3 bases between. The V gene's germline CDR1 is SGHRS and CDR2 YFSETQ. The length of the CDR3 is 13 residues. CDR3 amino acids: CASSLAGNQPQHF. Here the CDR3 DNA reads TGCGCCAGCAGCTTGGCAGGCAATCAGCCCCAGCATTTT. Full variable domain (outside the CDR3, taken from reference TRBV5-1 and TRBJ1-5): KAGVTQTPRYLIKTRGQQVTLSCSPISGHRSVSWYQQTPGQGLQFLFEYFSETQRNKGNFPGRFSGRQFSNSRSEMNVSTLELGDSALYLCASSLAGNQPQHFGDGTRLSIL.

The V and J genes are TRBV9 and TRBJ1-2; possibly TRBD1 for D (6 bases). The CDR3 contains 14 residues. Trimming removed 4 bases at V and 4 bases at J, with 14 bases between. Per the germline V gene, CDR1 is SGDLS and CDR2 is YYNGEE. This CDR3 is CASSPNDRLYGYTF. The CDR3 nucleotides read TGTGCCAGCAGCCCTAACGACAGGCTCTATGGCTACACCTTC.

The chain couples TRBV7-9 to TRBJ1-2; tentative D call: TRBD1 (6 bases). Trimming stripped 5 bases from V and 4 bases from J, with 11 bases between. CDR1 and CDR2 from the germline V gene are SEHNR and FQNEAQ (reference sequence). CDR3 length equals 13 residues. Here the CDR3 DNA reads TGTGCCAGCAGCCAGACAGGTCCCTATGGCTACACCTTC. This encodes CASSQTGPYGYTF.

The rearrangement uses TRBV29-1 and TRBJ2-3, with 11 nucleotides matching TRBD2. This CDR3 has 16 amino acids. The germline V gene encodes CDR1 SQVTM and CDR2 ANQGSEA. J was trimmed by 6 bases and V by 4 bases; bases with no gene match: 12. Here the CDR3 reads CSVVAWASGRRDTQYF. The CDR3 coding sequence is TGCAGCGTTGTTGCTTGGGCTAGCGGGAGGAGGGATACGCAGTATTTT.

The sample holds a few counts of this clone. The rearrangement joins TRBV6-5 to TRBJ2-7; D call uncertain. Trimming pared 4 bases from V and 7 bases from J, leaving 20 bases between. The CDR3 contains 15 residues. In germline, CDR1 is MNHEY, CDR2 SVGAGI. The CDR3 reads CASSSLPSSGFEQYF. CDR3 DNA sequence: TGTGCCAGCAGTTCCCTGCCTAGTTCTGGTTTTGAGCAGTACTTC.